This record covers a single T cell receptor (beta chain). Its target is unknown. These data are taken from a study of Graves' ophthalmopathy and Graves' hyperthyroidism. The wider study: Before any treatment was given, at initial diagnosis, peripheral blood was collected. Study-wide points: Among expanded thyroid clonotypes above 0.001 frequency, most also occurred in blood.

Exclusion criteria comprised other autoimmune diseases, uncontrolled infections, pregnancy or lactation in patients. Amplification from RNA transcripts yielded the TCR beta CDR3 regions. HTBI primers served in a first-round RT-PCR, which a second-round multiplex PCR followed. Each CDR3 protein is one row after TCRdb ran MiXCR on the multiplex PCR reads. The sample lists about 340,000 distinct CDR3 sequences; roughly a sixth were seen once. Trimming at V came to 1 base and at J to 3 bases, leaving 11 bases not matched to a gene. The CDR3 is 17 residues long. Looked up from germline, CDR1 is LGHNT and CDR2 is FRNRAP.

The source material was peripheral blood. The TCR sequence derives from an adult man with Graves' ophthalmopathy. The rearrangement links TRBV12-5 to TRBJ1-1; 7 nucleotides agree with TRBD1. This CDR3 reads CASGLDTDRVGHTEAFF. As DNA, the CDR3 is TGTGCTAGTGGTTTGGACACCGACAGGGTAGGCCACACTGAAGCTTTCTTT.